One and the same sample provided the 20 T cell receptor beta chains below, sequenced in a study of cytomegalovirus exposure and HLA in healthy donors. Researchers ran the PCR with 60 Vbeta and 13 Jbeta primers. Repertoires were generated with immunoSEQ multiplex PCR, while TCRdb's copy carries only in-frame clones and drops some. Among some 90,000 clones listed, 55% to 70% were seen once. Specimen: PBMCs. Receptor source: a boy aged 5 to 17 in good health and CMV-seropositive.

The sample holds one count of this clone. CDR3 sequence (DNA): TGTGCCAGCAGCTTAACCGGGACACAAGGGACCACACCGGCTAACTATGGCTACACCTTC. Translation: CASSLTGTQGTTPANYGYTF. The chain carries TRBV5-4 and TRBJ1-2, with TRBD1 as a possible D gene (6 bases). CDR1 and CDR2 (germline): SGHNT, YYREEE (reference sequence). Trimming took 2 bases from V and 0 from J, leaving 26 bases between them. This CDR3 has 20 amino acids.

The CDR3: CASSLRYRVEDIQYF. CDR3 in DNA: TGCGCCAGCAGCCTCCGTTACAGGGTCGAGGACATTCAGTACTTC. V usage is TRBV4-1 and J usage is TRBJ2-4; TRBD1 is a possible D gene (6 bases). Germline CDR1 and CDR2: MGHRA and YSYEKL. The CDR3 length is 15 residues. Trimming removed 4 bases from V and 8 bases from J, with 18 bases in between.

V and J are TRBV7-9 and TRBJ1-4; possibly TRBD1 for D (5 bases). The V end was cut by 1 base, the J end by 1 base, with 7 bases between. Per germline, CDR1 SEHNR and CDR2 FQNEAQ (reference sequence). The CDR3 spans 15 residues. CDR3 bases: TGTGCCAGCAGCTTAGTCCAGGGAACTAATGAAAAACTGTTTTTT. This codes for CASSLVQGTNEKLFF.

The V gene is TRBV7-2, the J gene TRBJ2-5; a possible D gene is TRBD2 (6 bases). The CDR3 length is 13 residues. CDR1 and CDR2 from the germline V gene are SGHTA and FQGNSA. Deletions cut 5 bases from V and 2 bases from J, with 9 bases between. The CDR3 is CASSLGLQETQYF. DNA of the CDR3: TGTGCCAGCAGCCTGGGACTGCAAGAGACCCAGTACTTC.

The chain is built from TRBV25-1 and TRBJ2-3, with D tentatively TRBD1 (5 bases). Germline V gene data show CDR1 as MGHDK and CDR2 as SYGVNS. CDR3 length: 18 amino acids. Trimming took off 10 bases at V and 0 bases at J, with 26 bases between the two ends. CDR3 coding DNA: TGTGCCACCAAGACAGTGGTCGTCAGCCTGAAAAGCACAGATACGCAGTATTTT. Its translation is CATKTVVVSLKSTDTQYF.

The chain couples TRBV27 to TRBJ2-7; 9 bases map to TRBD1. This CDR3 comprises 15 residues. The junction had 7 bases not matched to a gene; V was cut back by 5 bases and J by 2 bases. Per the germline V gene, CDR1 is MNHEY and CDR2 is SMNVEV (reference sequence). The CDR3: CASSNPTGGPYEQYF. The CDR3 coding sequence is TGTGCCAGCAGTAACCCAACAGGGGGCCCCTACGAGCAGTACTTC.

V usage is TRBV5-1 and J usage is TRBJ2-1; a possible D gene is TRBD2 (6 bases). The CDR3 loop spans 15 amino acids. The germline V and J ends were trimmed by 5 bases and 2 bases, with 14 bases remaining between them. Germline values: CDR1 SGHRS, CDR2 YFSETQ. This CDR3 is CASRVDGGTYNEQFF. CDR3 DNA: TGCGCCAGCAGGGTGGACGGGGGAACCTACAATGAGCAGTTCTTC.

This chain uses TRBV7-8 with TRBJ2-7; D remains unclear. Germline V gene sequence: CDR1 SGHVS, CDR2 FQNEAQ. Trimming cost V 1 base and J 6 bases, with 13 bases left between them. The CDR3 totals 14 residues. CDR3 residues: CASSLGSFRGEQYF. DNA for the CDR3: TGTGCCAGCAGCTTAGGGTCCTTTAGAGGCGAGCAGTACTTC.

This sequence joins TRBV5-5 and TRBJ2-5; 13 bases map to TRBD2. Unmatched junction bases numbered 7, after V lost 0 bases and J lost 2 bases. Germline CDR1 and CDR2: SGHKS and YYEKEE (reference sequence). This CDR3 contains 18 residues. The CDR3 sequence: CASSLVRTSGSRQETQYF. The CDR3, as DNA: TGTGCCAGCAGCTTGGTTCGGACTAGCGGGAGTAGGCAAGAGACCCAGTACTTC.

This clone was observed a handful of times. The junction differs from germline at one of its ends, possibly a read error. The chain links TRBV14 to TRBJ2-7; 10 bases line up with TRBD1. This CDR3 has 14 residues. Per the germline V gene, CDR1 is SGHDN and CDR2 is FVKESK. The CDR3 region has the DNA TGTGCCAGCAGCCCCCAATATGAGGGACAGGGGACCTTCTTC. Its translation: CASSPQYEGQGTFF.

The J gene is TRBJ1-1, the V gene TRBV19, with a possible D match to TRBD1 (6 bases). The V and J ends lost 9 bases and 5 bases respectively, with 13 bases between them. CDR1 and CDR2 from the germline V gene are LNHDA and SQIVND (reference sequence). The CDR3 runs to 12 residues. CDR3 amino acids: CASLRGLTEAFF. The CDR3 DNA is TGTGCCAGCCTAAGGGGGTTAACTGAAGCTTTCTTT.

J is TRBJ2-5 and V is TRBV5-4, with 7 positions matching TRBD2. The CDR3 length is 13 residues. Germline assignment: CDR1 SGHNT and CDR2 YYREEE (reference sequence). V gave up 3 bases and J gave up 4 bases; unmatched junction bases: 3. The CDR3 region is CASSSSGGETQYF. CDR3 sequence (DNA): TGTGCCAGCAGCTCCTCGGGGGGAGAGACCCAGTACTTC.

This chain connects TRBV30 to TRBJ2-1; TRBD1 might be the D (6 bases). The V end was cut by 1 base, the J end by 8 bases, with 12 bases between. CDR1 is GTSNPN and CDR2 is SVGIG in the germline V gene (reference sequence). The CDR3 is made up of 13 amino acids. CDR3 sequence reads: CAWSGRGWHEQFF. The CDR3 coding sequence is TGTGCCTGGAGTGGCAGGGGTTGGCATGAGCAGTTCTTC.

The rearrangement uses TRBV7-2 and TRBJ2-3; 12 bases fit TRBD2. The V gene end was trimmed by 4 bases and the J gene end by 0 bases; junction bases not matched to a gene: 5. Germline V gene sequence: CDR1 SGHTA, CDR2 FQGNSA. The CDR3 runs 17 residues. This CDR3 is CASSSTGLAGSTDTQYF. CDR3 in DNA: TGTGCCAGCAGCTCGACGGGACTAGCGGGCAGCACAGATACGCAGTATTTT.

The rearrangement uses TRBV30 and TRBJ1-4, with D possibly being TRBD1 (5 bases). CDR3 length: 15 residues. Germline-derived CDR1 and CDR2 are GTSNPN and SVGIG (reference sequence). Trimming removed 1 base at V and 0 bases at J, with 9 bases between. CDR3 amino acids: CAWSADTATNEKLFF. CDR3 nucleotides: TGTGCCTGGAGTGCGGACACTGCAACTAATGAAAAACTGTTTTTT.

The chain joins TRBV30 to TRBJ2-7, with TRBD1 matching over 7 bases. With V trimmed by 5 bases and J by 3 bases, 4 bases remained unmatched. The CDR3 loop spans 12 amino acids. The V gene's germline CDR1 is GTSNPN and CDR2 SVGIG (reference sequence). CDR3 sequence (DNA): TGTGCCTGGTCGGGACAGTACTACGAGCAGTACTTC. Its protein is CAWSGQYYEQYF. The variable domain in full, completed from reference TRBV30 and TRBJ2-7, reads SQTIHQWPATLVQPVGSPLSLECTVEGTSNPNLYWYRQAAGRGLQLLFYSVGIGQISSEVPQNLSASRPQDRQFILSSKKLLLSDSGFYLCAWSGQYYEQYFGPGTRLTVT.

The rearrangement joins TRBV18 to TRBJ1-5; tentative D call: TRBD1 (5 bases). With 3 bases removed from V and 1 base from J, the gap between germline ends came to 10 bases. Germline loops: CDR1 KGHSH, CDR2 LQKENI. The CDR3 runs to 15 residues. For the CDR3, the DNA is TGTGCCAGCTCACCGACAGCGGGGAGCAATCAGCCCCAGCATTTT. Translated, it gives CASSPTAGSNQPQHF.

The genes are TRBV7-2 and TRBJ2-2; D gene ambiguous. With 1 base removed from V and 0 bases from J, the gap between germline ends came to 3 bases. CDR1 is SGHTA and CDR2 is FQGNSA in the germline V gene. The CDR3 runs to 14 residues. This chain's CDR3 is CASSLGANTGELFF. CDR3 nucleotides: TGTGCCAGCAGCTTAGGAGCGAACACCGGGGAGCTGTTTTTT.

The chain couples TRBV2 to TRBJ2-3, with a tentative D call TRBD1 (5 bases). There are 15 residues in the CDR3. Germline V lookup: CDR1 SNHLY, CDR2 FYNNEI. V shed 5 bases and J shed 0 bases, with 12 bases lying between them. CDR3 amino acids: CASSRQSQSTDTQYF. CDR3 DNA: TGTGCCAGCAGTCGACAGTCACAGAGCACAGATACGCAGTATTTT.

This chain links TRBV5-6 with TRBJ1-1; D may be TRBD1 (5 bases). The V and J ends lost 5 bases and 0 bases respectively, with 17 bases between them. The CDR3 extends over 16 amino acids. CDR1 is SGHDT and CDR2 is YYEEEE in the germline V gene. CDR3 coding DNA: TGTGCCAGCAGGGATGGGACGGGGAGGATGAACACTGAAGCTTTCTTT. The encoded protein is CASRDGTGRMNTEAFF.